Presented here are 8 T cell receptor beta chains from one specimen sequenced in a study of blood T cell repertoires in COVID-19. Method: immunoSEQ multiplex PCR; TCRdb's copy keeps in-frame clones and lacks some. The sample holds 200,000 to 250,000 clones, approximately 90% seen once. Sample: peripheral blood. The receptors were gathered from a man in his fifties or sixties with COVID-19, enrolled during active disease.

This chain connects TRBV19 to TRBJ1-6, with D possibly matching TRBD1 (6 bases). The ends were cut back, 8 bases at V and 5 bases at J, with 16 bases in the middle. The CDR3 sequence is 15 residues long. From germline, CDR1 is LNHDA and CDR2 SQIVND (reference sequence). The CDR3 loop reads CASSMGAGNNSPLHF. CDR3 sequence (DNA): TGTGCCAGTTCCATGGGGGCGGGTAATAATTCACCCCTCCACTTT.

This sequence joins TRBV3-1 (or the pseudogene TRBV3-2) and TRBJ2-1, with 12 bases that match TRBD2. The length of the CDR3 is 14 residues. CDR1 is LGHDT and CDR2 is YNNKEL in the germline V gene (reference sequence). J gave up 12 bases and V 5 bases, and 8 bases lay outside the gene matches. As DNA, the CDR3 is TGTGCCAGCAGCTTCGGACTAGCGGGGAAGCGGCAGTTCTTC. Translated, it gives CASSFGLAGKRQFF.

The gene calls are TRBV19 and TRBJ2-1; D might be TRBD1 (6 bases). The germline V and J ends were trimmed by 3 bases and 10 bases, with 10 bases remaining between them. Germline loops: CDR1 LNHDA, CDR2 SQIVND (reference sequence). The CDR3 sequence is 12 residues long. The chain's CDR3 is CASSIFRGEQFF. The CDR3 coding sequence is TGTGCCAGTAGTATTTTCAGGGGCGAGCAGTTCTTC.

The chain uses TRBV10-3 and TRBJ1-6; 10 nucleotides match TRBD1. The length of the CDR3 is 13 residues. Germline trimming cut 8 bases from V and 8 bases from J; bases unmatched to any gene: 3. Germline V gene sequence: CDR1 ENHRY, CDR2 SYGVKD. In DNA form, the CDR3 reads TGTGCCATCCAGGGGACAGGGGATTCACCCCTCCACTTT. It encodes CAIQGTGDSPLHF.

The V gene is TRBV24-1, the J gene TRBJ2-3, with TRBD2 matching over 8 bases. With V trimmed by 5 bases and J by 0 bases, 3 bases remained unmatched. The CDR3 loop spans 15 amino acids. In germline, CDR1 is KGHDR, CDR2 SFDVKD. The CDR3 DNA is TGTGCCACCAGTGTGATAGCGGGGAGCACAGATACGCAGTATTTT. Protein: CATSVIAGSTDTQYF.

V and J are TRBV7-8 and TRBJ1-2, with TRBD1 as a possible D gene (6 bases). Trimming cost V 5 bases and J 1 base, with 14 bases left between them. Germline CDR1 SGHVS, CDR2 FQNEAQ. The CDR3 is 15 residues long. The CDR3 loop is CASSERGGGNYGYTF. CDR3 DNA: TGTGCCAGCAGCGAGCGGGGAGGGGGTAACTATGGCTACACCTTC.

This clone came up once. CDR3 in amino acids: CSVARDRDNNEQFF. The CDR3 bases are TGCAGCGTTGCCCGGGACAGGGACAACAATGAGCAGTTCTTC. The chain joins TRBV29-1 to TRBJ2-1; 9 nucleotides align to TRBD1. The CDR3 is 14 residues long. The germline V gene has CDR1 SQVTM and CDR2 ANQGSEA. J was trimmed by 5 bases and V by 4 bases; bases with no gene match: 6.

This clone has ten or more counts. The junction and the germline gene differ at one end; a read error may be behind it. The chain carries TRBV7-7 and TRBJ2-3, with 7 positions matching TRBD1. The germline CDR1 and CDR2 sequences are SSHAT and FNYEAQ (reference sequence). The CDR3 has 19 residues. CDR3 nucleotide sequence: TGTGCTAGCAGCTTACGGAGTAATGGGACAGTGTCCTTCACAGATACGCAGTATTTT. Its translation is CASSLRSNGTVSFTDTQYF.